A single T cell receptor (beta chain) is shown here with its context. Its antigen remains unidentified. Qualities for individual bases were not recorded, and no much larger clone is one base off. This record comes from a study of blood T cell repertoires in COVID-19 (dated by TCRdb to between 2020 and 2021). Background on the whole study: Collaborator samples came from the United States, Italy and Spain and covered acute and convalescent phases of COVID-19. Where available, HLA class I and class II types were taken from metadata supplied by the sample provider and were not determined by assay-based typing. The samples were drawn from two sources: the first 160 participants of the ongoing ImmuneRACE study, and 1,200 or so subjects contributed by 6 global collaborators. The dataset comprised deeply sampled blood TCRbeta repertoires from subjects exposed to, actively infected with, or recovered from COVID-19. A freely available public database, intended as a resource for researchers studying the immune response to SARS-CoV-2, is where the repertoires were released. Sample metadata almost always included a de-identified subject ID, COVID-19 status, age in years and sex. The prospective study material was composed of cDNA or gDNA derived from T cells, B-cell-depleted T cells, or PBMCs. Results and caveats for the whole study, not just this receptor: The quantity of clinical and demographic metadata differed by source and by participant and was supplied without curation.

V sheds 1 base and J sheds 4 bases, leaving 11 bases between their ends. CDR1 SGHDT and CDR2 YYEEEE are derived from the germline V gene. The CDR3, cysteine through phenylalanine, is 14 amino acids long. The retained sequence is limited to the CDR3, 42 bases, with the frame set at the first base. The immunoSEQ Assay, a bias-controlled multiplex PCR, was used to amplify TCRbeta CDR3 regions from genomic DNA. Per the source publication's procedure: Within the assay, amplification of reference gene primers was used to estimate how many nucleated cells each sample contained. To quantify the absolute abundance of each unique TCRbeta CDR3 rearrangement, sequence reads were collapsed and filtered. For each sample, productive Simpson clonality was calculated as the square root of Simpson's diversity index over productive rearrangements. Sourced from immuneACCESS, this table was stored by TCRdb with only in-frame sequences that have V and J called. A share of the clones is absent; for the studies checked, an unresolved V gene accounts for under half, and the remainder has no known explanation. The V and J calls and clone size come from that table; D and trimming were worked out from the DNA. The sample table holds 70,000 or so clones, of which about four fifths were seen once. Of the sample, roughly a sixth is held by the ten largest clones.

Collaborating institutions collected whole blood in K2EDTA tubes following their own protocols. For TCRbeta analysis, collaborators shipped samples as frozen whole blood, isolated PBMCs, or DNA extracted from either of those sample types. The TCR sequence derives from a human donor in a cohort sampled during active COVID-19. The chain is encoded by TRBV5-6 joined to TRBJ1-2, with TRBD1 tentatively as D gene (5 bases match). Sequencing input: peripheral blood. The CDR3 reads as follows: CASSLRGWSYGYTF. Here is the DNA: TGTGCCAGCAGCTTGAGGGGATGGAGCTATGGCTACACCTTC.